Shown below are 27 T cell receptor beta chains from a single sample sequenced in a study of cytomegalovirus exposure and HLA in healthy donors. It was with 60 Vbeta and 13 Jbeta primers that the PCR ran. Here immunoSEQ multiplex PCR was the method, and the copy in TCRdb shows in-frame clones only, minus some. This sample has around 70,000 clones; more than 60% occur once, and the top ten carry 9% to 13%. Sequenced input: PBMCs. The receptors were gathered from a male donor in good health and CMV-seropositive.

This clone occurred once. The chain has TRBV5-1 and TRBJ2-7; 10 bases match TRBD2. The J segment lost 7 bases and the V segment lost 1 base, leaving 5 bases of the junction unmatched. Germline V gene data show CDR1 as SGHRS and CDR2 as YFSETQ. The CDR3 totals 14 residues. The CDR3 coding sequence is TGCGCCAGCAGCTTGCTAGCGGGAGATGGTGAGCAGTACTTC. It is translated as CASSLLAGDGEQYF.

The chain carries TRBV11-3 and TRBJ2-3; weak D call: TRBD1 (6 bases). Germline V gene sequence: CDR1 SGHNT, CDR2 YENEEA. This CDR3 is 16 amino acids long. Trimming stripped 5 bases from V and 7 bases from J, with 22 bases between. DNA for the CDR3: TGTGCCAGCAGCCCAAGACAGGAGCTACCACCAAATACGCAGTATTTT. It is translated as CASSPRQELPPNTQYF.

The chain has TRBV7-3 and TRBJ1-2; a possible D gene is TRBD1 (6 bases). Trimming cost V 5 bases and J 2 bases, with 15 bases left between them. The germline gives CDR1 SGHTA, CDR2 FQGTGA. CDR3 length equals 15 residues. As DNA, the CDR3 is TGTGCCAGCAGCGGTGGGGGCAGGGAGAACTATGGCTACACCTTC. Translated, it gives CASSGGGRENYGYTF. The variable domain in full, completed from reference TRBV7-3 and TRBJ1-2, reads GAGVSQTPSNKVTEKGKYVELRCDPISGHTALYWYRQSLGQGPEFLIYFQGTGAADDSGLPNDRFFAVRPEGSVSTLKIQRTERGDSAVYLCASSGGGRENYGYTFGSGTRLTVV.

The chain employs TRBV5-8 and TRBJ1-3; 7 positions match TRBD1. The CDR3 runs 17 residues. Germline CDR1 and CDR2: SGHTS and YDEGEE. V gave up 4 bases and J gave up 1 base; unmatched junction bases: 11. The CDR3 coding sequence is TGTGCCAGCAGCAAATCCCGGGACAGAGATTCTGGAAACACCATATATTTT. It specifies CASSKSRDRDSGNTIYF.

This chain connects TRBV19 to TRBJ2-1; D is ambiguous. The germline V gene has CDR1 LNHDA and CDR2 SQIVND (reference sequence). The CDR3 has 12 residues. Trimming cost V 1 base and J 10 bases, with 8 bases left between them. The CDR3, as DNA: TGTGCCAGTAGTATAGTACCGGAGGAGCAGTTCTTC. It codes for CASSIVPEEQFF.

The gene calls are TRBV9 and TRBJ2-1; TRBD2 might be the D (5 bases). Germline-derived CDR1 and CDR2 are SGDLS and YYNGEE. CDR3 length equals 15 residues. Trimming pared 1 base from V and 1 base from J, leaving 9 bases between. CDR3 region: CASSVSSGSYNEQFF. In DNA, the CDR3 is TGTGCCAGCAGCGTATCGAGCGGTTCCTACAATGAGCAGTTCTTC.

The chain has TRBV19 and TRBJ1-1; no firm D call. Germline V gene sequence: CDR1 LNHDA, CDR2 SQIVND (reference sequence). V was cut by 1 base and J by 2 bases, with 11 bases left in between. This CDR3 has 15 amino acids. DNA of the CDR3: TGTGCCAGTAGTATAGCTCAGGTTGGAAACACTGAAGCTTTCTTT. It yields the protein CASSIAQVGNTEAFF. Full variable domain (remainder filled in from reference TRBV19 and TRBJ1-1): DGGITQSPKYLFRKEGQNVTLSCEQNLNHDAMYWYRQDPGQGLRLIYYSQIVNDFQKGDIAEGYSVSREKKESFPLTVTSAQKNPTAFYLCASSIAQVGNTEAFFGQGTRLTVV.

DNA of the CDR3: TGCGCCAGCAGCCCCCCCCCAGGGGCGGACTCCTATAATTCACCCCTCCACTTT. Translated: CASSPPPGADSYNSPLHF. The chain has TRBV5-1 and TRBJ1-6, with D tentatively TRBD1 (6 bases). Deletions cut 4 bases from V and 0 bases from J, with 17 bases between. CDR1 is SGHRS and CDR2 is YFSETQ in the germline V gene. The CDR3 sequence is 18 residues long.

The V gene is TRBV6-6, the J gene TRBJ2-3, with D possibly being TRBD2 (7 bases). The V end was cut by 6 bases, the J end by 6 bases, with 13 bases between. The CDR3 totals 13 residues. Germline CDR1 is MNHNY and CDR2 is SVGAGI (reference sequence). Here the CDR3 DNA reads TGTGCCAGCAGACCAGGCGGGGGCGATACGCAGTATTTT. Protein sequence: CASRPGGGDTQYF.

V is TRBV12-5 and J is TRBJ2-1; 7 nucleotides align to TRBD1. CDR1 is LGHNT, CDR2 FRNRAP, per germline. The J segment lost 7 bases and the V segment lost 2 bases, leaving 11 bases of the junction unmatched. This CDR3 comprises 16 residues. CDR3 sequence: CASGLPQGRLGNEQFF. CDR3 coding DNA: TGTGCTAGTGGTTTGCCACAGGGGCGCTTAGGGAATGAGCAGTTCTTC.

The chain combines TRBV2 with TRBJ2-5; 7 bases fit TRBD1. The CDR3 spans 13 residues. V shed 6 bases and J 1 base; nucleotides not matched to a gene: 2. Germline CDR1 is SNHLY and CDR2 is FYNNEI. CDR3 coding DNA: TGTGCCAGCAGGGGGGACAGCCAAGAGACCCAGTACTTC. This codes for CASRGDSQETQYF. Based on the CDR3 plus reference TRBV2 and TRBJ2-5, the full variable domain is EPEVTQTPSHQVTQMGQEVILRCVPISNHLYFYWYRQILGQKVEFLVSFYNNEISEKSEIFDDQFSVERPDGSNFTLKIRSTKLEDSAMYFCASRGDSQETQYFGPGTRLLVL.

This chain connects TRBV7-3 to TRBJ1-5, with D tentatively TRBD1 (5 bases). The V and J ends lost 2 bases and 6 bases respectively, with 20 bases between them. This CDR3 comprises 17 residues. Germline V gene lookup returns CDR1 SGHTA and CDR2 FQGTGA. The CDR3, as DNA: TGTGCCAGCAGCTTATTGGGGCAGGGCAGATATAGTCAGCCCCAGCATTTT. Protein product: CASSLLGQGRYSQPQHF. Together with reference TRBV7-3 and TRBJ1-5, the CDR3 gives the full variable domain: GAGVSQTPSNKVTEKGKYVELRCDPISGHTALYWYRQSLGQGPEFLIYFQGTGAADDSGLPNDRFFAVRPEGSVSTLKIQRTERGDSAVYLCASSLLGQGRYSQPQHFGDGTRLSIL.

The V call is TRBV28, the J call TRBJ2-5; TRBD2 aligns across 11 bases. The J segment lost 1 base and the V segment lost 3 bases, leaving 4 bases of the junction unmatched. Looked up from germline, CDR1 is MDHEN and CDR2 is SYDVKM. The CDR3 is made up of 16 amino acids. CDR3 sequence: CASSFSLAGGQETQYF. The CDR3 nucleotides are TGTGCCAGCAGTTTCTCGCTAGCGGGGGGCCAAGAGACCCAGTACTTC.

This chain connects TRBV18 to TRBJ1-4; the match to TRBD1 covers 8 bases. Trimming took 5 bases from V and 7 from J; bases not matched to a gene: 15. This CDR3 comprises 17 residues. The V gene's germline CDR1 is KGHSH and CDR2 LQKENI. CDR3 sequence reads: CASSTESVLDRAEKLFF. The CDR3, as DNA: TGTGCCAGCTCAACGGAAAGTGTTTTGGACAGGGCTGAAAAACTGTTTTTT.

CDR3 sequence: CASSARGRDEKLFF. The CDR3 DNA reads as TGTGCCAGCAGTGCACGCGGCCGAGATGAAAAACTGTTTTTT. V and J are TRBV25-1 and TRBJ1-4; D gene ambiguous. The CDR3 totals 14 residues. Looked up from germline, CDR1 is MGHDK and CDR2 is SYGVNS. V dropped 4 bases and J dropped 6 bases, with 12 bases sitting between them. Looking up the rest from reference TRBV25-1 and TRBJ1-4 gives the full variable domain: EADIYQTPRYLVIGTGKKITLECSQTMGHDKMYWYQQDPGMELHLIHYSYGVNSTEKGDLSSESTVSRIRTEHFPLTLESARPSHTSQYLCASSARGRDEKLFFGSGTQLSVL.

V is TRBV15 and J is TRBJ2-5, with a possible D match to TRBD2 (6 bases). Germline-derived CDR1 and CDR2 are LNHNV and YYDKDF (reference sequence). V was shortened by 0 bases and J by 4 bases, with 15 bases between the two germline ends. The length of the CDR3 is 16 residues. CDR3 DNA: TGTGCCACCAGCAGAGACGCGAGCCGGAGGGTAGAGACCCAGTACTTC. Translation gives CATSRDASRRVETQYF.

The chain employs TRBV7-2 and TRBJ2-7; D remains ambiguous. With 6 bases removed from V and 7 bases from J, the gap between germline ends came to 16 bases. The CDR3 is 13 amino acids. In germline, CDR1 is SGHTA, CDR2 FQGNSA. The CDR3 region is CASSTYRGLEQYF. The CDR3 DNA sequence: TGTGCCAGCAGTACCTATCGCGGCCTGGAGCAGTACTTC.

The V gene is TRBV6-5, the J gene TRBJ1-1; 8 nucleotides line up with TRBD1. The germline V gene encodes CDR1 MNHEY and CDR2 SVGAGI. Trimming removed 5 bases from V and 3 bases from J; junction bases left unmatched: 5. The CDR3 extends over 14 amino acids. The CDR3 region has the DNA TGTGCCAGCAGTGCGACAGGGGCCTACACTGAAGCTTTCTTT. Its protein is CASSATGAYTEAFF.

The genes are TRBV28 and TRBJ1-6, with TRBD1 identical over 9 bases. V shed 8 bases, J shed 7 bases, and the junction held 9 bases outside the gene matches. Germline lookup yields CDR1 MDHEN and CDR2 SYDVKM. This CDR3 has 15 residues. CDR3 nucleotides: TGTGCCAGCTCTAACGGGGGACAGGGAAATTCACCCCTCCACTTT. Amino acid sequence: CASSNGGQGNSPLHF.

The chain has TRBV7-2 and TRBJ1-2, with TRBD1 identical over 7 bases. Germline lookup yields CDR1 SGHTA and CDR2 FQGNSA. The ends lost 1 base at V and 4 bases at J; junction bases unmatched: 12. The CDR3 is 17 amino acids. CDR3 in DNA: TGTGCCAGCAGCTTAGGAAGTGGGACAGCCCTCAGCTATGGCTACACCTTC. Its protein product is CASSLGSGTALSYGYTF.

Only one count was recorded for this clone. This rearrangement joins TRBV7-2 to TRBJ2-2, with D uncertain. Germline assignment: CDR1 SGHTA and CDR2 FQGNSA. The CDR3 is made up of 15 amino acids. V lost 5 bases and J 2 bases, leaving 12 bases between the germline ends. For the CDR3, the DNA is TGTGCCAGCAGCCCCCCGGCGGCTAACACCGGGGAGCTGTTTTTT. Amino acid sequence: CASSPPAANTGELFF. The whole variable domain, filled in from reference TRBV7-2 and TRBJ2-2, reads GAGVSQSPSNKVTEKGKDVELRCDPISGHTALYWYRQSLGQGLEFLIYFQGNSAPDKSGLPSDRFSAERTGGSVSTLTIQRTQQEDSAVYLCASSPPAANTGELFFGEGSRLTVL.

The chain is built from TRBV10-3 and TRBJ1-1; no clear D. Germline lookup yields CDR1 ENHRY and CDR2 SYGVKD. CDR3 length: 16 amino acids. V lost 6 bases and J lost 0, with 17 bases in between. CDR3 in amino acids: CAISEDTRVMNTEAFF. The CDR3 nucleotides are TGTGCCATCAGCGAAGACACGCGGGTAATGAACACTGAAGCTTTCTTT.

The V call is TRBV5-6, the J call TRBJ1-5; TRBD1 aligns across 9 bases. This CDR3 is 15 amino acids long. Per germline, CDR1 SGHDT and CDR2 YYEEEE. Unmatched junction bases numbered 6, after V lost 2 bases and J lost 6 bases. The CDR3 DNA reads TGTGCCAGCAGCTTCGGGACAGGGAGGGCTCAGCCCCAGCATTTT. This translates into CASSFGTGRAQPQHF.

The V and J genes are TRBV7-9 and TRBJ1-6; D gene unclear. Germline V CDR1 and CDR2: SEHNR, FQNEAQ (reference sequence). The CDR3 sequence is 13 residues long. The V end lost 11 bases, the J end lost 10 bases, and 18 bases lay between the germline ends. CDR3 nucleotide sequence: TGTGCCTGCAACCGCGGCAGAGAGTCACCCCTCCACTTT. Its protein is CACNRGRESPLHF.

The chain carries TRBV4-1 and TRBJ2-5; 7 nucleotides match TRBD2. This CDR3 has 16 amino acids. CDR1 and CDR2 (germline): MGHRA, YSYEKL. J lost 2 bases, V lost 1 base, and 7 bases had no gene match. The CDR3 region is CASSQVQLATQETQYF. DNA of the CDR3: TGCGCCAGCAGCCAAGTCCAACTAGCGACACAAGAGACCCAGTACTTC.

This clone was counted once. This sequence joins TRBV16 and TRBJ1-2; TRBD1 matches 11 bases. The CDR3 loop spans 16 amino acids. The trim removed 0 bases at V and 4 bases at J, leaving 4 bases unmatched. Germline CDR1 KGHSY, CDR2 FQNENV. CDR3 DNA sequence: TGTGCCAGCAGCCAATCGAGGACAGGGGGCGGCTATGGCTACACCTTC. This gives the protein CASSQSRTGGGYGYTF.

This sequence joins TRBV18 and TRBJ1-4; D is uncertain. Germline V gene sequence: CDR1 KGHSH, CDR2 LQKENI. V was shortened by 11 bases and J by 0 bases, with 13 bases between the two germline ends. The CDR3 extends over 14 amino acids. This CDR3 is CAGKGGATNEKLFF. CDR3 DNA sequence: TGTGCCGGAAAAGGAGGTGCAACTAATGAAAAACTGTTTTTT.